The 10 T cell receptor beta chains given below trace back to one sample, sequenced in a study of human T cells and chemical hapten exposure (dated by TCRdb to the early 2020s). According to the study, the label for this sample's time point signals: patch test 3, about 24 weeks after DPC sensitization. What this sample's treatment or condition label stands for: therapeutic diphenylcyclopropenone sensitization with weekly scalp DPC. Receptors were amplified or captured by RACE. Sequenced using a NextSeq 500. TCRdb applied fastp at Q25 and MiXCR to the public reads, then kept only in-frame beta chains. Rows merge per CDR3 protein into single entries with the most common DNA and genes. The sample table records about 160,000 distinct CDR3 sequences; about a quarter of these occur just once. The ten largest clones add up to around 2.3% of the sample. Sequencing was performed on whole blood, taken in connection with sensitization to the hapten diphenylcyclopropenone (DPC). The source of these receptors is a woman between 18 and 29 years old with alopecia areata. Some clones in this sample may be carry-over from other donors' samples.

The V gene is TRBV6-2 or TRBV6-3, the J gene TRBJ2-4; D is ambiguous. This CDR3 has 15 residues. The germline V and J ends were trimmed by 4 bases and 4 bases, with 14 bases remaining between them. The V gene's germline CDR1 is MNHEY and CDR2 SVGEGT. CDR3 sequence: CASSSPPGPKNIQYF. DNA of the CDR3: TGTGCCAGCAGTTCTCCACCCGGGCCTAAAAACATTCAGTACTTC.

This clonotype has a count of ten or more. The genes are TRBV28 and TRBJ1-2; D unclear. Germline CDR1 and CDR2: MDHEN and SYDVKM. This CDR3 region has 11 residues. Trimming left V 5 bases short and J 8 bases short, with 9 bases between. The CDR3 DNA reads TGTGCCAGCAGTCCCACCCTAGGCTACACCTTC. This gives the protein CASSPTLGYTF.

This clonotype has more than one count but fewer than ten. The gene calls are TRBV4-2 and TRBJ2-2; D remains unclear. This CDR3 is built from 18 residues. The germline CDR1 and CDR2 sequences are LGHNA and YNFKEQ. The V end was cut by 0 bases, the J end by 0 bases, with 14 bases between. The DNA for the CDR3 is TGTGCCAGCAGCCAAGATCATCGCGGATACGCGAACACCGGGGAGCTGTTTTTT. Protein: CASSQDHRGYANTGELFF.

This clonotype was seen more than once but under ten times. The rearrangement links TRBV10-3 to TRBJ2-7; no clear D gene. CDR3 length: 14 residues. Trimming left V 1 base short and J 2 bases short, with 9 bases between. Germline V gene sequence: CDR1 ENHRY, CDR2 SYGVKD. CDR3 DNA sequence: TGTGCCATCAGTGAGTACGACGGAACCTACGAGCAGTACTTC. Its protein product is CAISEYDGTYEQYF.

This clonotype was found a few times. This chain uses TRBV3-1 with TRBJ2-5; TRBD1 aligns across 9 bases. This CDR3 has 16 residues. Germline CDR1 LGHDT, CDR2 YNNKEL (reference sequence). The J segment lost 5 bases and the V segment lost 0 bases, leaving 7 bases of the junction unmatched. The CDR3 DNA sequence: TGTGCCAGCAGCCAAGATCTCCGCGGACAGGGGGAGACCCAGTACTTC. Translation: CASSQDLRGQGETQYF.

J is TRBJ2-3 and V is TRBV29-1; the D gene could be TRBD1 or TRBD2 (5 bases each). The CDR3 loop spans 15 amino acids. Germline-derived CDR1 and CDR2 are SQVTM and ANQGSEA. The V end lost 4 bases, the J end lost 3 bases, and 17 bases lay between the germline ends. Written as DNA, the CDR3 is TGCAGCGTTGCCGGGACCGAATCCCGGACAGATACGCAGTATTTT. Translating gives CSVAGTESRTDTQYF.

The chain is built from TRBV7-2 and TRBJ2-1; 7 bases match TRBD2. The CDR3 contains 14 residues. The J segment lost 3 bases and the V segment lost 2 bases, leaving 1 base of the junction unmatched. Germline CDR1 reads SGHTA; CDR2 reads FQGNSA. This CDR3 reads CASSLTSDYNEQFF. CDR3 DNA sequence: TGTGCCAGCAGCTTAACTAGCGACTACAATGAGCAGTTCTTC.

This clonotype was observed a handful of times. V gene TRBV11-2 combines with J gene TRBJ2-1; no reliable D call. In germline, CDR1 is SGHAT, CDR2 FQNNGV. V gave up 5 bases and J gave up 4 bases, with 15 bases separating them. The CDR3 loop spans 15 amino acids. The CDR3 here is CASSPRLNTYNEQFF. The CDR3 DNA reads TGTGCCAGCAGCCCCCGACTGAATACTTACAATGAGCAGTTCTTC.

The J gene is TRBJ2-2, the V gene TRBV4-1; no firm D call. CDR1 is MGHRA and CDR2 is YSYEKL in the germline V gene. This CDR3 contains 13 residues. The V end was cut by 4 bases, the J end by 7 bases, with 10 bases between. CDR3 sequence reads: CASSPSESGELFF. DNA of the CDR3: TGCGCCAGCAGCCCTAGTGAAAGCGGGGAGCTGTTTTTT.

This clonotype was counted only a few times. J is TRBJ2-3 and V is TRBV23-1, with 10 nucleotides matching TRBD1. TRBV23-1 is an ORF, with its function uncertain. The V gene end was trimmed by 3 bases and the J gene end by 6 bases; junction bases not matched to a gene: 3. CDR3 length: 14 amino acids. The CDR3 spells CASSHRTGGDTQYF. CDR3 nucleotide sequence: TGCGCCAGCAGTCATCGGACAGGGGGGGATACGCAGTATTTT.